The rows below give T cell receptor beta chains drawn from one sample of a study of blood T cells in healthy people across ages. TCRdb reprocessed the 5' RACE reads with MiXCR, giving one entry per CDR3 protein. This table holds fewer than 1.5 million distinct CDR3 sequences, 42% found once. The sample taken for sequencing was blood. These TCRs come from a woman aged 18-29 years in good health. Both conserved end residues are part of each CDR3. Each record gives: D gene, V gene, clone size, J gene, CDR3 DNA, CDR3 protein. A D gene is named only where the DNA matches it firmly. Size tells how often a clone was seen (once, few, many) or the class of an expanded clone, and some rows leave it out.

.	TRBV20-1	.	TRBJ1-2	TGCAGTGCTAGGTCCCTCTGGTTTGGCTACACCTTC	CSARSLWFGYTF
.	TRBV15	.	TRBJ2-1	TGTGCCACCAGCAGAGGGGCGGGGAGCCATGAGCAGTTCTTC	CATSRGAGSHEQFF
TRBD2	TRBV11-2	.	TRBJ2-3	TGTGCCAGCAGCTTAGGTCCAGCGGGGTTCACAGATACGCAGTATTTT	CASSLGPAGFTDTQYF
.	TRBV14	few	TRBJ2-7	TGTGCCAGCAGCCAAGCTATTACCTACGAGCAGTACTTC	CASSQAITYEQYF
.	TRBV6-2/TRBV6-3	.	TRBJ2-1	TGTGCCAGCAGTTCGACGGGACCCCTTTACAATGAGCAGTTCTTC	CASSSTGPLYNEQFF
.	TRBV6-1	.	TRBJ1-5	TGTGCCAGCATTCCGACATATAGCAATCAGCCCCAGCATTTT	CASIPTYSNQPQHF
.	TRBV3-1	.	TRBJ1-1	TGTGCCAGCAGCCAAGATGTGGCAGGGAACACTGAAGCTTTCTTT	CASSQDVAGNTEAFF
.	TRBV2	.	TRBJ2-7	TGTGCCAGCATAAGGGGCGAGCAGTACTTC	CASIRGEQYF
.	TRBV7-9	.	TRBJ2-7	TGTGCCAGCAGCTTACGGGCCGGGACTTACGAGCAGTACTTC	CASSLRAGTYEQYF
TRBD1	TRBV6-5	.	TRBJ1-2	TGTGCCAGCAGTTTGGACAGGTGGGATGGCTACACCTTC	CASSLDRWDGYTF
TRBD1	TRBV27	.	TRBJ2-7	TGTGCCAGCAGTTTAGAGGGACAGTCGACCTACGAGCAGTACTTC	CASSLEGQSTYEQYF
TRBD2	TRBV5-1	few	TRBJ2-1	TGCGCCAGCAGCTTGGCTAATATAGCGGGGAGCTCCTACAATGAGCAGTTCTTC	CASSLANIAGSSYNEQFF
.	TRBV7-9	.	TRBJ2-3	TGTGCCAGCAGCTTAGCGCTTGCCACAGATACGCAGTATTTT	CASSLALATDTQYF
TRBD2	TRBV20-1	.	TRBJ2-7	TGCAGTGCTAGAACAACTAGCGGGGGCCGCTACGAGCAGTACTTC	CSARTTSGGRYEQYF
.	TRBV20-1	many	TRBJ1-2	TGCAGTGCTAGAGATACAGGGAACTATGGCTACACCTTC	CSARDTGNYGYTF
TRBD2	TRBV4-1	many	TRBJ2-3	TGCGCCAGCAGCCAAGATTCGAGGCGGGGGTTCACAGATACGCAGTATTTT	CASSQDSRRGFTDTQYF
TRBD1	TRBV10-3	.	TRBJ2-5	TGTGCCATCAGTGGACAGGGTCCCCAAGAGACCCAGTACTTC	CAISGQGPQETQYF
.	TRBV6-1	once	TRBJ2-5	TGTGCCACCACTGCGGGCCTTTCCGTCGAGACCCAGTACTTC	CATTAGLSVETQYF
TRBD1	TRBV7-9	.	TRBJ1-2	TGTGCCAGCAGCTCACCCCCGGGACAGGCCCTCTATGGCTACACCTTC	CASSSPPGQALYGYTF
.	TRBV12-3/TRBV12-4	.	TRBJ1-5	TGTGCCAGCAGTTTTGGGGGAACGGTTCAGCCCCAGCATTTT	CASSFGGTVQPQHF
TRBD1	TRBV28	few	TRBJ2-7	TGTGCCAGCAGTTCCTTAGCGAAGGGGGCCCACGAGCAGTACTTC	CASSSLAKGAHEQYF
.	TRBV7-9	many	TRBJ1-1	TGTGCCGGCGAGGGGGGAACTGAAGCTTTCTTT	CAGEGGTEAFF
.	TRBV18	.	TRBJ2-3	TGTGCCAGCCAGAAGGACGGGAAGGGGGACACAGATACGCAGTATTTT	CASQKDGKGDTDTQYF
TRBD2	TRBV20-1	few	TRBJ2-3	TGCAGTGCTAGCGGGAGGGCGACGGATACGCAGTATTTT	CSASGRATDTQYF
.	TRBV4-1	.	TRBJ2-3	TGCGCCAGCAGCCCAAGGCTATCCAGGGGAGATACGCAGTATTTT	CASSPRLSRGDTQYF
TRBD2	TRBV7-2	.	TRBJ2-5	TGTGCCAGCAGCGAGCAACTAGCGGTCAAAGAGACCCAGTACTTC	CASSEQLAVKETQYF
.	TRBV19	few	TRBJ1-5	TGTGCCAGTAGTCGCGGAGCAGGATCTGGACATAGCAATCAGCCCCAGCATTTT	CASSRGAGSGHSNQPQHF
TRBD2	TRBV13	.	TRBJ2-7	TGTGCCAGCAGCTTATGGAGCGGAGCGGGAGAAGGCGAGCAGTACTTC	CASSLWSGAGEGEQYF
.	TRBV11-1	.	TRBJ1-5	TGTGCCAGCAGCTTAAATGTCCATCAGCCCCAGCATTTT	CASSLNVHQPQHF
.	TRBV21-1	few	TRBJ2-7	TGTGCCAGCAGCAAAGCTCGGACCAAAGACAGGGGGCTATACGAGCAGTACTTC	CASSKARTKDRGLYEQYF
.	TRBV21-1	.	TRBJ2-1	TGTGCCAGCAGCAAAGGGACAGGGTGGAATGAGCAGTTCTTC	CASSKGTGWNEQFF
.	TRBV12-3/TRBV12-4	.	TRBJ2-7	TGTGCCAGCAGTTTGGGGAAGCGGAGCTCCTACGAGCAGTACTTC	CASSLGKRSSYEQYF
TRBD1	TRBV12-3/TRBV12-4	.	TRBJ2-3	TGTGCCAGCAGTGGGACAGTGACTTCAGATACGCAGTATTTT	CASSGTVTSDTQYF